This T cell receptor beta chain emerged from a study of PD-1 blockade in classical Hodgkin lymphoma. Every patient relapsed after autologous stem cell transplantation, and brentuximab vedotin exposure varied. V trimming: 0 bases; J trimming: 7 bases; junction bases outside the gene matches: 0. CDR1 is MNHEY and CDR2 is SVGAGI in the germline V gene. CDR3 size: 13 residues. The assay was immunoSEQ multiplex PCR, and TCRdb's table has in-frame clones only and misses some. The repertoire consists of about 22,000 clones, with almost 70% occurring once and the leading ten covering about 3.6%. V and J are TRBV6-5 and TRBJ1-5, with 7 bases matching TRBD1. The source material was peripheral blood mononuclear cells (PBMCs), sampled at baseline. This TCR derives from a human donor with classical Hodgkin lymphoma. CDR3 protein: CASSYSRGQPQHF. CDR3 nucleotide sequence: TGTGCCAGCAGTTACTCCAGGGGGCAGCCCCAGCATTTT.